These 19 T cell receptor beta chains originate from one sample sequenced in a study of T cells in tuberculosis. Clones were read by immunoSEQ multiplex PCR, and TCRdb kept only the in-frame ones, dropping some. The data show 40,000 to 45,000 clones, around 96% seen once. Sequenced input: PBMCs. The receptor source for this set is a donor between 10 and 35 years old with latent tuberculosis or without tuberculosis infection.

This chain links TRBV19 with TRBJ2-7; D unresolved. Germline V lookup: CDR1 LNHDA, CDR2 SQIVND (reference sequence). V shed 4 bases and J shed 2 bases, with 12 bases lying between them. The CDR3 runs 14 residues. The CDR3: CASSNGRLTYEQYF. For the CDR3, the DNA is TGTGCCAGTAGTAATGGCAGGTTAACCTACGAGCAGTACTTC.

In DNA form, the CDR3 reads TGTGCCAGCGCACTAGCGGGAGGTCCGCGCTCCACAGATACGCAGTATTTT. Its translation is CASALAGGPRSTDTQYF. V gene TRBV28 combines with J gene TRBJ2-3, with 12 nucleotides matching TRBD2. There are 17 residues in the CDR3. Unmatched junction bases numbered 11, after V lost 8 bases and J lost 2 bases. Germline assignment: CDR1 MDHEN and CDR2 SYDVKM.

The chain couples TRBV5-1 to TRBJ2-1; 10 bases are shared with TRBD2. CDR1 is SGHRS and CDR2 is YFSETQ in the germline V gene. This CDR3 contains 15 residues. The ends lost 4 bases at V and 8 bases at J; junction bases unmatched: 9. DNA for the CDR3: TGCGCCAGCAGCCATCCCCCTAGCGGGAGAGATGAGCAGTTCTTC. Its translation: CASSHPPSGRDEQFF.

The CDR3, as DNA: TGTGCCAGCAGCTCAGACACCTCTGGGGCCAACGTCCTGACTTTC. Its protein is CASSSDTSGANVLTF. The rearrangement links TRBV21-1 to TRBJ2-6; the table's D call, TRBD1, was not checked against the DNA. TRBV21-1 is a pseudogene. This CDR3 is 15 amino acids long.

This chain connects TRBV19 to TRBJ1-2, with D possibly being TRBD1 (5 bases). Trimming pared 3 bases from V and 3 bases from J, leaving 8 bases between. The germline V gene has CDR1 LNHDA and CDR2 SQIVND (reference sequence). This CDR3 is built from 13 residues. The CDR3 sequence is CASSIGADYGYTF. CDR3 DNA: TGTGCCAGTAGTATTGGGGCGGACTATGGCTACACCTTC.

This clone was seen just once. The chain combines TRBV30 with TRBJ2-7, with TRBD1 matching over 7 bases. CDR3 length: 12 amino acids. V shed 3 bases and J 9 bases; nucleotides not matched to a gene: 8. Germline V CDR1 and CDR2: GTSNPN, SVGIG (reference sequence). The CDR3 nucleotides are TGTGCCTGGAGCGGACAGGTGAATTGGCAGTACTTC. Translating gives CAWSGQVNWQYF.

The chain is built from TRBV10-1 and TRBJ1-1; 7 bases agree with TRBD1. With V trimmed by 5 bases and J by 3 bases, 3 bases remained unmatched. Germline V lookup: CDR1 WNHNN, CDR2 SYGVQD (reference sequence). The length of the CDR3 is 13 residues. The CDR3 region is CASSSTGDTEAFF. The CDR3 nucleotides read TGCGCCAGCAGTTCAACAGGGGACACTGAAGCTTTCTTT.

V is TRBV18 and J is TRBJ2-3; no definite D call. With 4 bases removed from V and 5 bases from J, the gap between germline ends came to 10 bases. This CDR3 has 13 residues. Germline CDR1 KGHSH, CDR2 LQKENI. The CDR3: CASSLAAVDTQYF. The CDR3 DNA reads as TGTGCCAGCTCACTGGCCGCGGTAGATACGCAGTATTTT.

The chain combines TRBV21-1 with TRBJ1-1; TRBD1 is the table's D call and was not checked against the DNA. TRBV21-1 is a documented pseudogene. The CDR3 runs to 22 residues. The CDR3 here is CASSERTGTGVCRYAQILVAFF. In nucleotides, the CDR3 is TGTGCCAGCAGCGAAAGGACCGGGACAGGGGTTTGTCGATATGCTCAAATTCTTGTAGCTTTCTTT.

The genes are TRBV15 and TRBJ2-7, with D tentatively TRBD2 (6 bases). This CDR3 is 15 amino acids long. Trimming stripped 3 bases from V and 0 bases from J, with 12 bases between. Germline-derived CDR1 and CDR2 are LNHNV and YYDKDF (reference sequence). CDR3 bases: TGTGCCACCAGCAGGGGACTCGAGAGCTCCTACGAGCAGTACTTC. It specifies CATSRGLESSYEQYF. The full variable domain, completed using reference TRBV15 and TRBJ2-7, is DAMVIQNPRYQVTQFGKPVTLSCSQTLNHNVMYWYQQKSSQAPKLLFHYYDKDFNNEADTPDNFQSRRPNTSFCFLDIRSPGLGDTAMYLCATSRGLESSYEQYFGPGTRLTVT.

The chain has TRBV11-2 and TRBJ2-3; a possible D gene is TRBD2 (6 bases). V lost 4 bases and J 6 bases, leaving 8 bases between the germline ends. The CDR3 is made up of 12 amino acids. Germline V gene lookup returns CDR1 SGHAT and CDR2 FQNNGV. This CDR3 is CASSSSVDTQYF. CDR3 nucleotides: TGTGCCAGCAGCTCTAGCGTTGATACGCAGTATTTT. Complete variable domain (other parts from reference TRBV11-2 and TRBJ2-3): EAGVAQSPRYKIIEKRQSVAFWCNPISGHATLYWYQQILGQGPKLLIQFQNNGVVDDSQLPKDRFSAERLKGVDSTLKIQPAKLEDSAVYLCASSSSVDTQYFGPGTRLTVL.

V gene TRBV14 combines with J gene TRBJ2-1; 8 bases fit TRBD2. V lost 0 bases and J lost 2; bases outside the gene matches: 3. This CDR3 contains 16 residues. Germline CDR1 reads SGHDN; CDR2 reads FVKESK. The CDR3 loop is CASSQESGGAYNEQFF. In nucleotides, the CDR3 is TGTGCCAGCAGCCAAGAAAGCGGGGGCGCCTACAATGAGCAGTTCTTC.

V is TRBV6-5 and J is TRBJ2-3, with TRBD2 as a possible D gene (6 bases). V dropped 2 bases and J dropped 0 bases, with 9 bases sitting between them. The CDR3 has 15 residues. CDR1 and CDR2 (germline): MNHEY, SVGAGI. The CDR3 region is CASSYKGTSTDTQYF. CDR3 bases: TGTGCCAGCAGTTACAAGGGGACTAGCACAGATACGCAGTATTTT.

The chain couples TRBV30 to TRBJ2-4; 7 nucleotides match TRBD2. The germline V gene encodes CDR1 GTSNPN and CDR2 SVGIG (reference sequence). The ends lost 8 bases at V and 1 base at J; junction bases unmatched: 5. CDR3 length equals 13 residues. The CDR3 sequence: CAGTGGAKNIQYF. In nucleotides, the CDR3 is TGTGCCGGAACCGGGGGGGCCAAAAACATTCAGTACTTC.

The genes are TRBV27 and TRBJ1-2; D unclear. The CDR3 sequence is 14 residues long. Per germline, CDR1 MNHEY and CDR2 SMNVEV (reference sequence). The germline V and J ends were trimmed by 3 bases and 1 base, with 9 bases remaining between them. In DNA form, the CDR3 reads TGTGCCAGCAGTTTTCGGGGAGATAACTATGGCTACACCTTC. It is translated as CASSFRGDNYGYTF.

V and J are TRBV19 and TRBJ2-1, with D tentatively TRBD2 (6 bases). Deletions cut 5 bases from V and 0 bases from J, with 11 bases between. The CDR3 is 15 residues long. Germline V gene sequence: CDR1 LNHDA, CDR2 SQIVND (reference sequence). In DNA form, the CDR3 reads TGTGCCAGTAGTTTCGGACTAAGCTCCTACAATGAGCAGTTCTTC. Protein: CASSFGLSSYNEQFF. The complete variable domain, with remaining parts taken from reference TRBV19 and TRBJ2-1, reads DGGITQSPKYLFRKEGQNVTLSCEQNLNHDAMYWYRQDPGQGLRLIYYSQIVNDFQKGDIAEGYSVSREKKESFPLTVTSAQKNPTAFYLCASSFGLSSYNEQFFGPGTRLTVL.

The sample holds one count of this clone. One end of the junction does not line up with germline, which may come from a read error. The V call is TRBV19, the J call TRBJ1-2, with D possibly TRBD1 on 6 matching bases. The V gene's germline CDR1 is LNHDA and CDR2 SQIVND (reference sequence). The CDR3 is 12 amino acids. CDR3 in DNA: TGTGCCAGTAGTACGTTCGGGGACAAGACTCACTTC. Translated, it gives CASSTFGDKTHF.

This clone has just one count. The gene calls are TRBV18 and TRBJ1-1; 9 bases line up with TRBD1. The junction had 6 bases not matched to a gene; V was cut back by 3 bases and J by 4 bases. Germline loops: CDR1 KGHSH, CDR2 LQKENI. The CDR3 runs to 15 residues. CDR3 coding DNA: TGTGCCAGCTCACCCTCGGGACAGGGAATCACTGAAGCTTTCTTT. The encoded protein is CASSPSGQGITEAFF.

The rearrangement uses TRBV6-6 and TRBJ2-7; tentatively, D is TRBD2 (5 bases). With 5 bases removed from V and 0 bases from J, the gap between germline ends came to 14 bases. Germline CDR1 reads MNHNY; CDR2 reads SVGAGI (reference sequence). This CDR3 is 15 amino acids long. CDR3 in amino acids: CASSDIAINSYEQYF. The CDR3 coding sequence is TGTGCCAGCAGTGATATAGCGATCAACTCCTACGAGCAGTACTTC.